This TCR beta chain is drawn from a study of T cell responses to AZD1222 COVID-19 vaccine. As regards this clone: The target antigen is unknown.

Trimming removed 8 bases at V and 7 bases at J, with 24 bases between. The CDR3 consists of 16 residues. CDR1 is MNHEY and CDR2 is SMNVEV in the germline V gene (reference sequence). Points from the study as a whole: Across spike, vaccine-associated CD4 TCRs were found, dominant at 160-218 and 743-854.

The repertoire was sequenced with immunoSEQ multiplex PCR; TCRdb's copy has only in-frame clones and lacks some. This table holds about 120,000 clones, just over 85% found once. The receptor comes from an adult who received the AZD1222 COVID-19 vaccine. This sequence joins TRBV27 and TRBJ1-5, with D maybe TRBD1 (6 bases). Material: peripheral blood, obtained 28 days after the second AZD1222 dose. This chain's CDR3 is CASGLNSGAADQPQHF. The CDR3 DNA is TGTGCCAGCGGACTAAACTCAGGGGCGGCTGACCAGCCCCAGCATTTT.